This is a list of T cell receptor beta chains from one sample in a study of blood T cell repertoires in COVID-19. Method: immunoSEQ multiplex PCR; TCRdb's copy keeps in-frame clones and lacks some. Of some 99,000 clones listed, about 90% are singletons. What was sequenced was peripheral blood. These receptors were collected from a human donor in a cohort sampled during active COVID-19. The conserved cysteine and the conserved F or W are not part of the CDR3 here. A clone size is listed for some rows: how often the clone was seen (once, few, many), or a class if it is expanded.

cdr3_length,v_call,j_call,clone_size,cdr3_aa
12,TRBV5-1,TRBJ2-3,NA,ASRPDWSTDTQY
10,TRBV6-5,TRBJ2-5,NA,ASGAVQETQY
11,TRBV5-4,TRBJ1-1,NA,ASSKEQGAEAF
10,TRBV6-2/TRBV6-3,TRBJ2-2,NA,ASSVLFGELF
13,TRBV6-5,TRBJ2-5,NA,ASNRQGQRIETQY
9,TRBV9,TRBJ1-2,NA,ASSDRRGYT
11,TRBV9,TRBJ2-3,NA,ASSAGGADTQY
14,TRBV5-8,TRBJ1-1,NA,ASSPGQPGVSTEAF
14,TRBV5-1,TRBJ1-2,NA,ASSLAQGALNYGYT
12,TRBV5-1,TRBJ2-7,NA,ATRGGSPSYEQY
12,TRBV7-6,TRBJ1-1,once,ASSPTGVNTEAF
11,TRBV4-3,TRBJ1-4,NA,ASSQDGTGELF
13,TRBV5-1,TRBJ2-7,NA,ASSWSMGQGYEQY
14,TRBV5-4,TRBJ2-3,NA,ASSFSGAASTDTQY
13,TRBV6-5,TRBJ1-3,NA,ASSYSTGRGNTIY
13,TRBV15,TRBJ1-5,NA,ATSRIGGGNQPQH
13,TRBV18,TRBJ1-2,once,ASSLRTGENYGYT
12,TRBV4-3,TRBJ1-2,once,ASSRDRGLGGYT
11,TRBV9,TRBJ1-2,NA,ASSVEGRGGYT
9,TRBV20-1,TRBJ2-7,NA,SRRRGYEQY
15,TRBV6-2/TRBV6-3,TRBJ1-6,NA,ASSYSFGSGRNSPLH
9,TRBV20-1,TRBJ2-5,NA,SARSQETQY
9,TRBV12-5,TRBJ1-1,NA,AAGVGTEAF
14,TRBV24-1,TRBJ1-4,NA,ATSEGTGHDNEKLF
13,TRBV9,TRBJ2-3,NA,ASSVRRGETDTQY
14,TRBV4-3,TRBJ2-5,NA,ASSPRVPRSGETQY
13,TRBV19,TRBJ1-2,NA,ASSRRANSYYGYT
13,TRBV11-2,TRBJ2-7,NA,ASSPGTSGAYEQY
14,TRBV5-4,TRBJ1-4,NA,ASSGGQGPTNEKLF
16,TRBV7-9,TRBJ2-2,NA,ASSLIGLAGANTGELF
10,TRBV10-3,TRBJ1-2,once,AISEFNSGYT
11,TRBV7-9,TRBJ1-1,few,ASSQDRGREAF
10,TRBV27,TRBJ2-7,NA,ASSPRGPEQY
15,TRBV9,TRBJ2-1,NA,ASSVRLASSSYNEQF
13,TRBV27,TRBJ2-2,NA,ASRWTGERTGELF
9,TRBV2,TRBJ2-7,NA,ASRTDYEQY
13,TRBV24-1,TRBJ2-1,NA,ATALGGDSYNEQF